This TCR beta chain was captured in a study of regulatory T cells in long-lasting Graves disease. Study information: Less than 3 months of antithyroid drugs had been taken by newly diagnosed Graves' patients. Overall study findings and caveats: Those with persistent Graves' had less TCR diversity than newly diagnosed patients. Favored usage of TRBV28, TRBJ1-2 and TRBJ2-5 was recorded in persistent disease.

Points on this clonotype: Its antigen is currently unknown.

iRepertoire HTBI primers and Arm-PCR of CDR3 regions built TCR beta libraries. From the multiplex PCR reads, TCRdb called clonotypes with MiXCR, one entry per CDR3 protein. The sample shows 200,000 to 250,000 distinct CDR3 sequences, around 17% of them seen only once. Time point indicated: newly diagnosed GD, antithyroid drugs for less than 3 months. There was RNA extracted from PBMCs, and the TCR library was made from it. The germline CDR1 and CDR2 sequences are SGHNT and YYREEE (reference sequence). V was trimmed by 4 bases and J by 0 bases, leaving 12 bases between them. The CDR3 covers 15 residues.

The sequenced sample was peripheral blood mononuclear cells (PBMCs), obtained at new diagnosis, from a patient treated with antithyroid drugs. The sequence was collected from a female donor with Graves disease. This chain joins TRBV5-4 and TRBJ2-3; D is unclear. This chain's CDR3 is CASSQPQASTDTQYF. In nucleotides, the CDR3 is TGTGCCAGCAGCCAGCCACAAGCTAGCACAGATACGCAGTATTTT.